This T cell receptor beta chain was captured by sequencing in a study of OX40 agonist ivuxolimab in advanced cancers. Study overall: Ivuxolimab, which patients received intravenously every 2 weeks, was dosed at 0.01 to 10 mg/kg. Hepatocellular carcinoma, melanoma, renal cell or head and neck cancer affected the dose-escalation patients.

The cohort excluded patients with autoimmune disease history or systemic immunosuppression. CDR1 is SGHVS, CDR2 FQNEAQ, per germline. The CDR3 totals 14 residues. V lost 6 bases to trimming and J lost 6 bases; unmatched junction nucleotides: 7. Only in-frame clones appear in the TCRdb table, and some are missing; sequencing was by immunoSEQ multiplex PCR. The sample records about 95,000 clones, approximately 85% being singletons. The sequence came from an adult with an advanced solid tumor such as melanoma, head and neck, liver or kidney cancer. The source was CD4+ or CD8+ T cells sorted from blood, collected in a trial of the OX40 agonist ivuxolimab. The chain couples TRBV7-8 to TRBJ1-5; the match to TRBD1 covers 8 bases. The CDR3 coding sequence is TGTGCCAGCAGACGGACAGGGCGGGCTCAGCCCCAGCATTTT. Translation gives CASRRTGRAQPQHF. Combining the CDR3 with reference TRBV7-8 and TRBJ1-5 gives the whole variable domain GAGVSQSPRYKVAKRGQDVALRCDPISGHVSLFWYQQALGQGPEFLTYFQNEAQLDKSGLPSDRFFAERPEGSVSTLKIQRTQQEDSAVYLCASRRTGRAQPQHFGDGTRLSIL.